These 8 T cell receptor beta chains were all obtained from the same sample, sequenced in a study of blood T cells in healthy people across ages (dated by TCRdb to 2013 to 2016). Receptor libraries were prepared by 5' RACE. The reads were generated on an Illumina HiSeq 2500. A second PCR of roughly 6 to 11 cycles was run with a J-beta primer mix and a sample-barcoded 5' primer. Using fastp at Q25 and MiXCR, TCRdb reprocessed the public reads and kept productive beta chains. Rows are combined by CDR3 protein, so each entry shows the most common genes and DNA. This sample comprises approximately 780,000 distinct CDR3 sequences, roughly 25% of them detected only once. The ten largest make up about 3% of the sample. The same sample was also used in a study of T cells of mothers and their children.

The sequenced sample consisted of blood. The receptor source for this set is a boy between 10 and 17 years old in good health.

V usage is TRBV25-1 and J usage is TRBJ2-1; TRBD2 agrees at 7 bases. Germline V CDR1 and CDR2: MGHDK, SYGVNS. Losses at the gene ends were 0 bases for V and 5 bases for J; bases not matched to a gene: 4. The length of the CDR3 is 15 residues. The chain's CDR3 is CASSEYGLADNEQFF. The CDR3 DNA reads TGTGCCAGCAGTGAATATGGTCTAGCGGACAATGAGCAGTTCTTC. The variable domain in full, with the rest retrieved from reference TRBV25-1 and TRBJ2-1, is EADIYQTPRYLVIGTGKKITLECSQTMGHDKMYWYQQDPGMELHLIHYSYGVNSTEKGDLSSESTVSRIRTEHFPLTLESARPSHTSQYLCASSEYGLADNEQFFGPGTRLTVL.

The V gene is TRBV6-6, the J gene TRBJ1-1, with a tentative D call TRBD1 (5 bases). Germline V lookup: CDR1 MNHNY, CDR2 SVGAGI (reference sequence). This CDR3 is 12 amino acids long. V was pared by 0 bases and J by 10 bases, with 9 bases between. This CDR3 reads CASSYSQGSAFF. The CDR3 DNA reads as TGTGCCAGCAGTTACTCGCAGGGTTCAGCTTTCTTT.

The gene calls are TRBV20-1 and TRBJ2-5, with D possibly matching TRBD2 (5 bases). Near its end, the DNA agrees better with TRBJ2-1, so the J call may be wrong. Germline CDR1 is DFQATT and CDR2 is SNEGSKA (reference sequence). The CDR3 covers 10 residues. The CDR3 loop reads CSAIREEQFF. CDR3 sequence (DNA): TGCAGTGCTATCCGGGAAGAGCAGTTCTTC.

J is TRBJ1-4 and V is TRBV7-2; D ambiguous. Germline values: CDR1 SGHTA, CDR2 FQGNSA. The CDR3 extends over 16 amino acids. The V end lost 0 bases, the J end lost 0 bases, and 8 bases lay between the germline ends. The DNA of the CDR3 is TGTGCCAGCAGCTTAGCGGTGCCTGCAACTAATGAAAAACTGTTTTTT. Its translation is CASSLAVPATNEKLFF.

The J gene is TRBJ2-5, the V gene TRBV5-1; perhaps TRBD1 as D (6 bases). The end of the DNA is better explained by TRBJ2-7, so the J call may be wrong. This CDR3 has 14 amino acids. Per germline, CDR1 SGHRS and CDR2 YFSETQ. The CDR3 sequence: CASSPQGTSYEQYF. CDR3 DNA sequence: TGCGCCAGCAGCCCGCAGGGGACCTCCTACGAGCAGTACTTC.

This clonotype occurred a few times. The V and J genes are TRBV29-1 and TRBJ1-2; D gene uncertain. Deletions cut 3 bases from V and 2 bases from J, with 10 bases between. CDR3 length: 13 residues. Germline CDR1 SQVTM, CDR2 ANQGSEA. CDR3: CSVDRASNYGYTF. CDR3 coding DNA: TGCAGCGTTGATCGGGCGTCCAACTATGGCTACACCTTC.

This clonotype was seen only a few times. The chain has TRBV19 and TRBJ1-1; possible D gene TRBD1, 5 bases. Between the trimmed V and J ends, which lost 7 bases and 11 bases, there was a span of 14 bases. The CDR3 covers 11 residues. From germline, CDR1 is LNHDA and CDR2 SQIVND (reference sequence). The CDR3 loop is CASTSPRGAFF. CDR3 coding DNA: TGTGCCAGTACCTCTCCACGGGGGGCTTTCTTT.

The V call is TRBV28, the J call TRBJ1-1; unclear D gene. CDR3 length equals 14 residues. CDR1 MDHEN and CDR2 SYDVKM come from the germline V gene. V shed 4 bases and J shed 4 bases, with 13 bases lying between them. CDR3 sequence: CASSSRLGFTEAFF. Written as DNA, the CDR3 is TGTGCCAGCAGTTCCCGCCTTGGTTTCACTGAAGCTTTCTTT.